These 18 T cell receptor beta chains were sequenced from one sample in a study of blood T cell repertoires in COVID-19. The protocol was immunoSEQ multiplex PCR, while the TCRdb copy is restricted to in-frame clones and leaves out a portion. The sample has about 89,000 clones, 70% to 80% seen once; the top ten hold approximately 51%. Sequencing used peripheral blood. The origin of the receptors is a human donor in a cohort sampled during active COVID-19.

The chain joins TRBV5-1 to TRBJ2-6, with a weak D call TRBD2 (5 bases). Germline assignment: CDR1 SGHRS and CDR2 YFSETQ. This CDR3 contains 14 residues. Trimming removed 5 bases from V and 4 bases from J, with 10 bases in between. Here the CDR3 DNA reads TGCGCCAGCAGTAATCGGGAAGGGGCCAACGTCCTGACTTTC. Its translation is CASSNREGANVLTF.

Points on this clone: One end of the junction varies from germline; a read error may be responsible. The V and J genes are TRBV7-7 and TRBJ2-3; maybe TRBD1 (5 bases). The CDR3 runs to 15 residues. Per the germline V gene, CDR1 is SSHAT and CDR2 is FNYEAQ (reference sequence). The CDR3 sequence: CASSLWGGSTDTQYF. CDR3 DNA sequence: TGTGCTAGCAGCTTATGGGGCGGTAGCACAGATACGCAGTATTTT.

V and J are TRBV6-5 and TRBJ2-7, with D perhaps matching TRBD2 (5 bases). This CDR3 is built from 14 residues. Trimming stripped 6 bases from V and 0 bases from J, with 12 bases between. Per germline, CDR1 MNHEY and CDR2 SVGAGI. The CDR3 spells CASRPWRYSYEQYF. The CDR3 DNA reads TGTGCCAGCAGACCTTGGAGGTACTCCTACGAGCAGTACTTC.

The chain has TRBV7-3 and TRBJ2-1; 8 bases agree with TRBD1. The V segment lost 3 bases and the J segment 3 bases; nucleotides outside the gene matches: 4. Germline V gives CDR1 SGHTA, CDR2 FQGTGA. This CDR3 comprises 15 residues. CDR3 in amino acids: CASSFEGQGYNEQFF. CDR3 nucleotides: TGTGCCAGCAGCTTCGAAGGACAGGGCTACAATGAGCAGTTCTTC.

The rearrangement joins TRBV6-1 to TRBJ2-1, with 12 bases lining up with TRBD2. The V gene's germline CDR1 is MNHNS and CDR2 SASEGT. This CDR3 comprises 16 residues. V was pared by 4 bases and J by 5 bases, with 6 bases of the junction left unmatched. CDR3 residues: CASSGGLAGLHNEQFF. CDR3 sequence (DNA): TGTGCCAGCAGTGGGGGACTAGCGGGTCTTCACAATGAGCAGTTCTTC.

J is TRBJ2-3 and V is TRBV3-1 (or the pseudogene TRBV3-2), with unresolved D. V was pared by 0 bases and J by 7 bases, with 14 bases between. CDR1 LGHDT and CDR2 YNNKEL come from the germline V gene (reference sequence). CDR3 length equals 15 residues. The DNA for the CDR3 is TGTGCCAGCAGCCAAGAGACCGTAGCCCCGAATACGCAGTATTTT. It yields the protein CASSQETVAPNTQYF.

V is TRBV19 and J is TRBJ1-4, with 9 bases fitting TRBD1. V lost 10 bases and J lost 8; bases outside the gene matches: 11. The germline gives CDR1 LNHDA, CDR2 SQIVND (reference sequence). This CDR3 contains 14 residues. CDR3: CATKIQGAREKLFF. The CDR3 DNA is TGTGCCACCAAGATACAGGGGGCGCGGGAAAAACTGTTTTTT.

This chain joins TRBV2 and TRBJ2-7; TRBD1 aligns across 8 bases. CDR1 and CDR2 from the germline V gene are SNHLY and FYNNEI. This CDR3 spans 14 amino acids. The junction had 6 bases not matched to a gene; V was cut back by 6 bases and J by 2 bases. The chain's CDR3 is CASSERDRPYEQYF. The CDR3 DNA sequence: TGTGCCAGCAGCGAAAGGGACAGGCCCTACGAGCAGTACTTC. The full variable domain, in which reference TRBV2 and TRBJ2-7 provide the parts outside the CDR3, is EPEVTQTPSHQVTQMGQEVILRCVPISNHLYFYWYRQILGQKVEFLVSFYNNEISEKSEIFDDQFSVERPDGSNFTLKIRSTKLEDSAMYFCASSERDRPYEQYFGPGTRLTVT.

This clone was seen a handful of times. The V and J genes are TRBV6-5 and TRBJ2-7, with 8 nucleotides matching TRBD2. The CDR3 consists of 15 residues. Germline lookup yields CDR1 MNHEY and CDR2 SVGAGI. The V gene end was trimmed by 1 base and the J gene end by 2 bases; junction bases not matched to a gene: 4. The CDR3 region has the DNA TGTGCCAGCAGTTACTTAGCGGGATACACCTACGAGCAGTACTTC. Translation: CASSYLAGYTYEQYF.

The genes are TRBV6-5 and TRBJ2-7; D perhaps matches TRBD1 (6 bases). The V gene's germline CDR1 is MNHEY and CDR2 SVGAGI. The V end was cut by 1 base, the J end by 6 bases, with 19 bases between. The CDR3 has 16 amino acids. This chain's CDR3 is CASSYFTPGTSVEQYF. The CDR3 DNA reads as TGTGCCAGCAGTTACTTTACACCCGGGACATCGGTCGAGCAGTACTTC.

CDR3 residues: CASSDLRPFF. CDR3 in DNA: TGTGCCAGCAGTGATCTCAGGCCTTTCTTT. V usage is TRBV2 and J usage is TRBJ1-1; D ambiguous. The germline V gene encodes CDR1 SNHLY and CDR2 FYNNEI. The CDR3 is 10 amino acids. With 3 bases removed from V and 12 bases from J, the gap between germline ends came to 8 bases. The entire variable domain, with the rest obtained from reference TRBV2 and TRBJ1-1, is as follows: EPEVTQTPSHQVTQMGQEVILRCVPISNHLYFYWYRQILGQKVEFLVSFYNNEISEKSEIFDDQFSVERPDGSNFTLKIRSTKLEDSAMYFCASSDLRPFFGQGTRLTVV.

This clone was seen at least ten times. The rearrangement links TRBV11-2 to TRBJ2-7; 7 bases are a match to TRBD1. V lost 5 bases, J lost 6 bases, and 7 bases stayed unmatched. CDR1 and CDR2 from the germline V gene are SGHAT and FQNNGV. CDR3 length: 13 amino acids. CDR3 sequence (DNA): TGTGCCAGCAGCCCGGACAGGATGGGCGAGCAGTACTTC. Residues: CASSPDRMGEQYF.

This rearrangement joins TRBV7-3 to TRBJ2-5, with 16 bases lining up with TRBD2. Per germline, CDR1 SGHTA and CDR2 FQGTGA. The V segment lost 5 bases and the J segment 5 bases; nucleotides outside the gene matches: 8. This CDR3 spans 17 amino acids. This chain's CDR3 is CASSQGTSGRARETQYF. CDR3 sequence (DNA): TGTGCCAGCAGCCAGGGGACTAGCGGGAGGGCCAGGGAGACCCAGTACTTC.

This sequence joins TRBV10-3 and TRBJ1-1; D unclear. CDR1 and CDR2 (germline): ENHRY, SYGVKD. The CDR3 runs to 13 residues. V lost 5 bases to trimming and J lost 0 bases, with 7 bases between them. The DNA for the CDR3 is TGTGCCATCAGTCCTTTTATGAACACTGAAGCTTTCTTT. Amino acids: CAISPFMNTEAFF.

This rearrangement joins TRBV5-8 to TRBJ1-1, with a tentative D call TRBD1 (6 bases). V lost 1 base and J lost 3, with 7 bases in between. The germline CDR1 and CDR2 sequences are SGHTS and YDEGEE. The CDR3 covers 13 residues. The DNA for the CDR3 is TGTGCCAGCAGCTTGCCAGGGGACACTGAAGCTTTCTTT. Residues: CASSLPGDTEAFF.

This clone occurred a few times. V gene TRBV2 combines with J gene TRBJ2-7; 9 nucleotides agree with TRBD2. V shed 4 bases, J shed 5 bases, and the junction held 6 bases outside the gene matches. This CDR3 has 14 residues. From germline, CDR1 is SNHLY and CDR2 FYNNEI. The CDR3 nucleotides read TGTGCCAGCAGTGCCAGCGGGAGGAAGGACGAGCAGTACTTC. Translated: CASSASGRKDEQYF.

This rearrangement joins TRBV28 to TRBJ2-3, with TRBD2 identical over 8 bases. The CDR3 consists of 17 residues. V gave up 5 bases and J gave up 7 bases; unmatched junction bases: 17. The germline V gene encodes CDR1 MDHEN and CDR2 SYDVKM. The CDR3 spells CASSPGKGHGRGNTQYF. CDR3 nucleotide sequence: TGTGCCAGCAGTCCCGGCAAGGGACACGGGAGGGGAAATACGCAGTATTTT. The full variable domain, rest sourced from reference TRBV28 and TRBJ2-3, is DVKVTQSSRYLVKRTGEKVFLECVQDMDHENMFWYRQDPGLGLRLIYFSYDVKMKEKGDIPEGYSVSREKKERFSLILESASTNQTSMYLCASSPGKGHGRGNTQYFGPGTRLTVL.

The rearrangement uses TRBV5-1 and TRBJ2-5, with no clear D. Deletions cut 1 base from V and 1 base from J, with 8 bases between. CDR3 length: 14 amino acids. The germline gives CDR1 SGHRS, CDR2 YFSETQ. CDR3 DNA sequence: TGCGCCAGCAGCTTGATTTCTGTCCAAGAGACCCAGTACTTC. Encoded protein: CASSLISVQETQYF.